This entry lists 22 T cell receptor beta chains sequenced from one sample in a study of PD-L1 blockade in urothelial cancer. Data came from immunoSEQ multiplex PCR; TCRdb stores just in-frame clones and leaves some out. The profile shows tens of thousands of clones, 75% to 85% of them singletons. Stated time point: pretreatment peripheral blood. Source: PBMCs, taken around atezolizumab (anti-PD-L1) treatment. Source of these receptors: a man aged 55 to 70 with urothelial cancer.

The rearrangement uses TRBV4-2 and TRBJ2-7; no clear D. Trimming took 4 bases from V and 3 from J, leaving 19 bases between them. The CDR3 has 16 amino acids. CDR1 is LGHNA, CDR2 YNFKEQ, per germline. As DNA, the CDR3 is TGTGCCAGCAGCCCCCGTGGAGCCGCCGCTCTCTACGAGCAGTACTTC. Its protein is CASSPRGAAALYEQYF.

This clone was found once. This chain connects TRBV27 to TRBJ2-4; 8 bases map to TRBD1. The germline CDR1 and CDR2 sequences are MNHEY and SMNVEV (reference sequence). CDR3 length: 20 amino acids. V dropped 2 bases and J dropped 0; count of bases not matched to a gene: 15. The DNA of the CDR3 is TGTGCCAGCAGTTTAAGGTCCCGGACAGGGAAGGGCTTAGCCAAAAACATTCAGTACTTC. Protein sequence: CASSLRSRTGKGLAKNIQYF.

The chain carries TRBV2 and TRBJ1-1; possibly TRBD1 for D (6 bases). V was pared by 6 bases and J by 1 base, with 12 bases between. The germline CDR1 and CDR2 sequences are SNHLY and FYNNEI. CDR3 length: 14 amino acids. CDR3 residues: CASSDLTGNTEAFF. In DNA form, the CDR3 reads TGTGCCAGCAGCGATCTGACAGGGAACACTGAAGCTTTCTTT.

The gene calls are TRBV6-5 and TRBJ2-7; 7 bases fit TRBD1. The CDR3 extends over 16 amino acids. CDR1 is MNHEY and CDR2 is SVGAGI in the germline V gene. Trimming at V came to 2 bases and at J to 4 bases, leaving 11 bases not matched to a gene. Written as DNA, the CDR3 is TGTGCCAGCAGTTACGCACGACAGGGCGGTTGGTACGAGCAGTACTTC. This sequence encodes CASSYARQGGWYEQYF.

V and J are TRBV4-1 and TRBJ1-5; the match to TRBD1 covers 7 bases. Germline assignment: CDR1 MGHRA and CDR2 YSYEKL. This CDR3 is built from 14 residues. The junction had 5 bases not matched to a gene; V was cut back by 3 bases and J by 6 bases. This CDR3 reads CASSQWTGPQPQHF. The CDR3 DNA sequence: TGCGCCAGCAGCCAGTGGACAGGTCCTCAGCCCCAGCATTTT.

The V call is TRBV6-5, the J call TRBJ1-5; 7 bases line up with TRBD1. CDR1 is MNHEY, CDR2 SVGAGI, per germline. With V trimmed by 5 bases and J by 0 bases, 4 bases remained unmatched. This CDR3 region has 15 residues. The CDR3 DNA is TGTGCCAGCAGTCGCGACAGGGATAGCAATCAGCCCCAGCATTTT. This sequence encodes CASSRDRDSNQPQHF.

The genes are TRBV19 and TRBJ2-3; 10 positions agree with TRBD1. The germline V gene has CDR1 LNHDA and CDR2 SQIVND (reference sequence). The CDR3 length is 15 residues. Trimming took 3 bases from V and 5 from J; bases not matched to a gene: 5. CDR3 region: CASSMGDRGRDTQYF. The DNA for the CDR3 is TGTGCCAGTAGTATGGGGGACAGGGGACGAGATACGCAGTATTTT.

The chain uses TRBV21-1 and TRBJ1-2. TRBV21-1 is tagged as a pseudogene. The CDR3 consists of 20 residues. CDR3 residues: CASSKALFSSGSVPTYGYTF. DNA of the CDR3: TGTGCCAGCAGCAAAGCGCTTTTCTCCTCGGGGTCAGTCCCTACCTATGGCTACACCTTC.

This clone was recorded a few times. V usage is TRBV19 and J usage is TRBJ1-2; D is possibly TRBD1 (6 bases). V lost 1 base, J lost 8 bases, and 11 bases lay in between. Germline loops: CDR1 LNHDA, CDR2 SQIVND (reference sequence). The CDR3 is made up of 13 amino acids. CDR3: CASSIAPTGGYTF. CDR3 nucleotide sequence: TGTGCCAGTAGTATAGCGCCGACAGGCGGCTACACCTTC.

The V call is TRBV6-1, the J call TRBJ2-1, with 10 bases matching TRBD2. The J segment lost 4 bases and the V segment lost 1 base, leaving 1 base of the junction unmatched. CDR1 and CDR2 (germline): MNHNS, SASEGT. This CDR3 is 15 amino acids long. In DNA form, the CDR3 reads TGTGCCAGCAGTGAAGAAGCGGGGGGGTACAATGAGCAGTTCTTC. This encodes CASSEEAGGYNEQFF.

The chain recombines TRBV4-2 with TRBJ2-7, with 8 bases identical to TRBD1. The J segment lost 4 bases and the V segment lost 0 bases, leaving 5 bases of the junction unmatched. This CDR3 is 15 amino acids long. Germline-derived CDR1 and CDR2 are LGHNA and YNFKEQ. CDR3 in DNA: TGTGCCAGCAGCCAAGAGGGACAGGAACGTTACGAGCAGTACTTC. It codes for CASSQEGQERYEQYF.

The CDR3 reads CASSLGGGVTDTQYF. The CDR3 DNA reads TGTGCCAGCAGCTTGGGGGGCGGGGTCACAGATACGCAGTATTTT. The chain employs TRBV5-6 and TRBJ2-3; perhaps TRBD2 as D (6 bases). Looked up from germline, CDR1 is SGHDT and CDR2 is YYEEEE. The CDR3 is 15 residues long. V was shortened by 0 bases and J by 2 bases, with 10 bases between the two germline ends.

The V gene is TRBV11-3, the J gene TRBJ2-3; tentative D call: TRBD2 (6 bases). Trimming pared 5 bases from V and 1 base from J, leaving 7 bases between. The germline V gene encodes CDR1 SGHNT and CDR2 YENEEA. This CDR3 contains 13 residues. Written as DNA, the CDR3 is TGTGCCAGCAGCCCTAGCGGCACAGATACGCAGTATTTT. This translates into CASSPSGTDTQYF.

The chain recombines TRBV21-1 with TRBJ2-1; the table calls TRBD1, which could not be checked here. TRBV21-1 corresponds to a pseudogene. The CDR3 is 17 residues long. DNA for the CDR3: TGTGCCAGCAATGCGGGACAGGGGGCGATCACCTACAATGAGCAGTTCTTC. It specifies CASNAGQGAITYNEQFF.

The chain couples TRBV11-1 to TRBJ2-7; maybe TRBD2 (6 bases). The CDR3 totals 14 residues. Looked up from germline, CDR1 is SGHAT and CDR2 is FQDESV (reference sequence). V was shortened by 5 bases and J by 2 bases, with 13 bases between the two germline ends. This chain's CDR3 is CASSGRGRTYEQYF. CDR3 bases: TGTGCCAGCAGCGGGCGGGGCAGAACCTACGAGCAGTACTTC.

V usage is TRBV5-6 and J usage is TRBJ2-1, with D possibly TRBD1 on 6 matching bases. The germline V gene encodes CDR1 SGHDT and CDR2 YYEEEE. This CDR3 contains 14 residues. The V gene lost 0 bases and the J gene lost 3 bases, with 7 bases spanning the gap. CDR3 protein: CASSLDRVYNEQFF. In nucleotides, the CDR3 is TGTGCCAGCAGCTTGGACAGGGTCTACAATGAGCAGTTCTTC. The full variable domain, in which reference TRBV5-6 and TRBJ2-1 provide the parts outside the CDR3, is DAGVTQSPTHLIKTRGQQVTLRCSPKSGHDTVSWYQQALGQGPQFIFQYYEEEERQRGNFPDRFSGHQFPNYSSELNVNALLLGDSALYLCASSLDRVYNEQFFGPGTRLTVL.

Here the CDR3 reads CASSSLRPGNHNEQFF. Written as DNA, the CDR3 is TGTGCCAGCAGCTCCCTACGGCCCGGGAACCACAATGAGCAGTTCTTC. The chain combines TRBV7-3 with TRBJ2-1; the D gene is possibly TRBD2 (5 bases). Trimming cost V 4 bases and J 5 bases, with 18 bases left between them. Germline-derived CDR1 and CDR2 are SGHTA and FQGTGA. The CDR3 spans 16 residues.

In this sample, this clone turned up once. The rearrangement links TRBV5-1 to TRBJ2-6, with D tentatively TRBD1 (6 bases). The CDR3 is 17 residues long. Deletions cut 4 bases from V and 0 bases from J, with 14 bases between. Looked up from germline, CDR1 is SGHRS and CDR2 is YFSETQ. This CDR3 is CASSPGQYLSGANVLTF. The CDR3 DNA reads TGCGCCAGCAGCCCCGGACAGTATCTCTCTGGGGCCAACGTCCTGACTTTC.

The chain uses TRBV30 and TRBJ1-4, with TRBD1 matching 8 bases. Germline CDR1 reads GTSNPN; CDR2 reads SVGIG (reference sequence). J was trimmed by 7 bases and V by 5 bases; bases with no gene match: 6. The CDR3 has 13 residues. The CDR3 reads CAWQTGQAEKLFF. The CDR3 DNA is TGTGCCTGGCAAACGGGACAGGCTGAAAAACTGTTTTTT.

The CDR3 region is CASSLDTGIPYGYTF. The CDR3, as DNA: TGCGCCAGCAGCCTAGACACCGGGATACCCTATGGCTACACCTTC. The chain combines TRBV5-1 with TRBJ1-2, with D unclear. CDR1 and CDR2 from the germline V gene are SGHRS and YFSETQ. This CDR3 is built from 15 residues. Trimming pared 4 bases from V and 4 bases from J, leaving 17 bases between.

V usage is TRBV4-1 and J usage is TRBJ2-7, with D possibly TRBD1 on 6 matching bases. The CDR3 has 13 residues. Germline CDR1 reads MGHRA; CDR2 reads YSYEKL. V gave up 4 bases and J gave up 3 bases, with 10 bases separating them. The chain's CDR3 is CASSLGQGYEQYF. CDR3 in DNA: TGCGCCAGCAGCCTGGGACAAGGCTACGAGCAGTACTTC.

This clone counts as medium-sized. The chain links TRBV5-1 to TRBJ1-1; 9 bases are shared with TRBD1. The CDR3 is 15 amino acids. The germline gives CDR1 SGHRS, CDR2 YFSETQ. V gave up 3 bases and J gave up 1 base; unmatched junction bases: 4. The CDR3 DNA reads as TGCGCCAGCAGCTGGACAGGGGCAGCGAACACTGAAGCTTTCTTT. As protein: CASSWTGAANTEAFF. The full variable domain, in which reference TRBV5-1 and TRBJ1-1 provide the parts outside the CDR3, is KAGVTQTPRYLIKTRGQQVTLSCSPISGHRSVSWYQQTPGQGLQFLFEYFSETQRNKGNFPGRFSGRQFSNSRSEMNVSTLELGDSALYLCASSWTGAANTEAFFGQGTRLTVV.